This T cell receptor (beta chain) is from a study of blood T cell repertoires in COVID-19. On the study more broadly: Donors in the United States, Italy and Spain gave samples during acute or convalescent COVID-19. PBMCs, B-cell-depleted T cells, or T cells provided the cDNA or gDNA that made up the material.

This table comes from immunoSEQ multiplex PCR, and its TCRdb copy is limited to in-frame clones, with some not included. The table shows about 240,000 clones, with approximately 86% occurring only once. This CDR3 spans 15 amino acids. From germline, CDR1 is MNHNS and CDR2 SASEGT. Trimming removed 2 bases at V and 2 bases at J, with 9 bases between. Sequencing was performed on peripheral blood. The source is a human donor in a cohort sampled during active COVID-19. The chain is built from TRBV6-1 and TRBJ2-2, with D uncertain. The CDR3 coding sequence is TGTGCCAGCAGTGAACAAGACATTAACACCGGGGAGCTGTTTTTT. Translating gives CASSEQDINTGELFF.